This T cell receptor beta chain is drawn from a study of shared clonotypes between healthy human individuals. Study background: CD4 naive and CD4 memory each took three plates per donor, while CD8 naive took two and CD8 memory one.

Libraries were prepared by immunoSEQ multiplex PCR; TCRdb keeps only in-frame clonotypes and omits some of them. The sample carries about 2.1 million clones, around 93% recorded once. Note on this clone: The antigen is undetermined.

This CDR3 has 14 amino acids. Losses at the gene ends were 4 bases for V and 6 bases for J; bases not matched to a gene: 9. Germline assignment: CDR1 SGHRS and CDR2 YFSETQ. Study-wide findings and caveats: The sharing of roughly 5% of naive CD4 clonotypes was seen across a few donors. It was the few donors that limited the genetic and exposure-history diversity represented.

Naive CD8 cells were CD45RO-negative, positively selected for CCR7, excluding terminally differentiated effector memory CD45RA+ cells. The sample was naive CD8+ T cells from PBMCs. The origin of this receptor is a man younger than 35 in good health. Some clones in this sample may be carry-over from other donors' samples. V gene TRBV5-1 combines with J gene TRBJ1-2; 7 nucleotides align to TRBD1. The CDR3 DNA follows: TGCGCCAGCAGCCCAGGGGACAGCCCTAATGGCTACACCTTC. Translated: CASSPGDSPNGYTF.